The 20 T cell receptor beta chains listed next were all sequenced from one sample in a study of blood T cell repertoires in COVID-19. Method: immunoSEQ multiplex PCR; TCRdb's copy keeps in-frame clones and lacks some. The sample lists just under 150,000 clones, around 86% occurring once. Sequencing input: peripheral blood. Receptors were obtained from a man between 50 and 59 years old who had recovered from COVID-19.

This clone was observed a single time. The chain employs TRBV4-3 and TRBJ2-7, with D possibly being TRBD2 (5 bases). Trimming removed 4 bases at V and 4 bases at J, with 14 bases between. This CDR3 contains 14 residues. CDR1 and CDR2 from the germline V gene are LGHNA and YSLEER. The DNA of the CDR3 is TGCGCCAGCAGCCCCCGGGCAACGGGGTACGAGCAGTACTTC. Translating gives CASSPRATGYEQYF.

This sequence joins TRBV30 and TRBJ1-2; 8 nucleotides line up with TRBD1. The CDR3 covers 18 residues. V lost 0 bases, J lost 3 bases, and 15 bases stayed unmatched. Germline assignment: CDR1 GTSNPN and CDR2 SVGIG (reference sequence). The DNA for the CDR3 is TGTGCCTGGAGTGTAAGCACGGACAGGGCTTATAACTACTATGGCTACACCTTC. This gives the protein CAWSVSTDRAYNYYGYTF.

This clone was recorded a few times. This rearrangement joins TRBV9 to TRBJ2-4, with a possible D match to TRBD1 (6 bases). Per germline, CDR1 SGDLS and CDR2 YYNGEE. V was shortened by 4 bases and J by 5 bases, with 16 bases between the two germline ends. The CDR3 consists of 15 residues. The CDR3 DNA reads TGTGCCAGCAGCTCCAGGGGAGTTTCCCAAAACATTCAGTACTTC. It yields the protein CASSSRGVSQNIQYF.

This clone occurred a few times. The rearrangement uses TRBV6-1 and TRBJ1-6; no reliable D call. The germline gives CDR1 MNHNS, CDR2 SASEGT. The CDR3 has 13 residues. The V end lost 3 bases, the J end lost 7 bases, and 7 bases lay between the germline ends. CDR3 loop: CASSDDSNSPLHF. In DNA, the CDR3 is TGTGCCAGCAGTGATGACTCAAATTCACCCCTCCACTTT.

The chain recombines TRBV27 with TRBJ1-3; D remains ambiguous. The CDR3 is 12 amino acids. Per the germline V gene, CDR1 is MNHEY and CDR2 is SMNVEV (reference sequence). V was trimmed by 8 bases and J by 2 bases, leaving 7 bases between them. This CDR3 is CASGATGNTIYF. As DNA, the CDR3 is TGTGCCAGCGGAGCTACTGGAAACACCATATATTTT.

The chain is built from TRBV19 and TRBJ2-6, with a possible D match to TRBD2 (6 bases). Germline V gene lookup returns CDR1 LNHDA and CDR2 SQIVND (reference sequence). Trimming took 5 bases from V and 0 from J, leaving 14 bases between them. The CDR3 spans 17 residues. CDR3 coding DNA: TGTGCCAGTAGTCATCCGGGACTTTTCTCTGGGGCCAACGTCCTGACTTTC. Its protein is CASSHPGLFSGANVLTF. Variable domain in full (rest from reference TRBV19 and TRBJ2-6): DGGITQSPKYLFRKEGQNVTLSCEQNLNHDAMYWYRQDPGQGLRLIYYSQIVNDFQKGDIAEGYSVSREKKESFPLTVTSAQKNPTAFYLCASSHPGLFSGANVLTFGAGSRLTVL.

The chain employs TRBV5-1 and TRBJ1-1, with a tentative D call TRBD1 (6 bases). Germline CDR1 reads SGHRS; CDR2 reads YFSETQ. This CDR3 is 13 amino acids long. The V gene lost 0 bases and the J gene lost 5 bases, with 8 bases spanning the gap. The CDR3 nucleotides read TGCGCCAGCAGCTTGGCAGGGGAGACTGAAGCTTTCTTT. Amino acids: CASSLAGETEAFF.

The chain couples TRBV5-4 to TRBJ2-2; TRBD1 aligns across 9 bases. V dropped 5 bases and J dropped 2; count of bases not matched to a gene: 7. CDR1 is SGHNT and CDR2 is YYREEE in the germline V gene (reference sequence). The CDR3 is 16 residues long. Written as DNA, the CDR3 is TGTGCCAGCAGTAATCCGGGACAGGGTAACACCGGGGAGCTGTTTTTT. Protein: CASSNPGQGNTGELFF.

The V call is TRBV9, the J call TRBJ1-1, with a weak D call TRBD1 (6 bases). Looked up from germline, CDR1 is SGDLS and CDR2 is YYNGEE. Trimming shortened V by 3 bases and J by 5 bases, and 17 bases separated the two germline ends. The CDR3 has 15 residues. CDR3 region: CASSAEGGRGTEAFF. The CDR3 bases are TGTGCCAGCAGCGCAGAAGGGGGAAGGGGGACTGAAGCTTTCTTT.

J is TRBJ1-1 and V is TRBV15; no reliable D call. Germline values: CDR1 LNHNV, CDR2 YYDKDF (reference sequence). Between the trimmed V and J ends, which lost 0 bases and 4 bases, there was a span of 12 bases. This CDR3 contains 15 residues. The CDR3 bases are TGTGCCACCAGCAGAGATCGAAAATCGGGCACTGAAGCTTTCTTT. This sequence encodes CATSRDRKSGTEAFF.

The J gene is TRBJ1-1, the V gene TRBV9; no firm D call. The germline V and J ends were trimmed by 2 bases and 1 base, with 12 bases remaining between them. The CDR3 contains 15 residues. The germline V gene has CDR1 SGDLS and CDR2 YYNGEE. As DNA, the CDR3 is TGTGCCAGCAGCGTGGCCCCCGAGGGGAACACTGAAGCTTTCTTT. It translates to CASSVAPEGNTEAFF.

The chain joins TRBV2 to TRBJ1-4, with 7 bases lining up with TRBD1. Losses at the gene ends were 2 bases for V and 10 bases for J; bases not matched to a gene: 7. The length of the CDR3 is 14 residues. The germline gives CDR1 SNHLY, CDR2 FYNNEI. CDR3 amino acids: CASSETGVPGKLFF. The DNA of the CDR3 is TGTGCCAGCAGTGAAACAGGGGTCCCCGGAAAACTGTTTTTT.

The CDR3 spells CASSGQGRQPQHF. CDR3 in DNA: TGTGCCAGTAGCGGACAGGGACGACAGCCCCAGCATTTT. The chain uses TRBV19 and TRBJ1-5; TRBD1 matches 8 bases. V dropped 6 bases and J dropped 7; count of bases not matched to a gene: 5. The CDR3 runs to 13 residues. CDR1 and CDR2 from the germline V gene are LNHDA and SQIVND (reference sequence).

This clone was observed a single time. The genes are TRBV5-4 and TRBJ1-2, with D perhaps matching TRBD1 (6 bases). Trimming took off 3 bases at V and 3 bases at J, with 15 bases between the two ends. The CDR3 loop spans 15 amino acids. From germline, CDR1 is SGHNT and CDR2 YYREEE (reference sequence). CDR3 coding DNA: TGTGCCAGCAGCTGGGGGGGTCAGGGGTACTATGGCTACACCTTC. This gives the protein CASSWGGQGYYGYTF.

The CDR3 DNA sequence: TGTGCCAGCAGTTTATCGGACATGGAGAATGAGCAGTTCTTC. Translation: CASSLSDMENEQFF. V and J are TRBV27 and TRBJ2-1, with a weak D call TRBD1 (5 bases). CDR1 MNHEY and CDR2 SMNVEV come from the germline V gene (reference sequence). The CDR3 runs 14 residues. The V gene lost 0 bases and the J gene lost 7 bases, with 10 bases spanning the gap.

J is TRBJ2-7 and V is TRBV4-1, with D possibly TRBD1 on 5 matching bases. V was clipped by 1 base and J by 3 bases, with 16 bases between them. The CDR3 consists of 16 residues. CDR1 is MGHRA, CDR2 YSYEKL, per germline. Written as DNA, the CDR3 is TGCGCCAGCAGCCAAGTCGCGTCAGGGAACATCTACGAGCAGTACTTC. Translating it yields CASSQVASGNIYEQYF.

The gene calls are TRBV4-1 and TRBJ2-2; no clear D gene. CDR1 MGHRA and CDR2 YSYEKL come from the germline V gene. The CDR3 has 18 amino acids. V lost 0 bases and J lost 2, with 16 bases in between. The CDR3 spells CASSQELPVTTNTGELFF. The CDR3 DNA reads as TGCGCCAGCAGCCAAGAACTCCCCGTGACAACTAACACCGGGGAGCTGTTTTTT.

V usage is TRBV11-2 and J usage is TRBJ2-6, with a weak D call TRBD1 (6 bases). Trimming shortened V by 4 bases and J by 0 bases, and 16 bases separated the two germline ends. The CDR3 covers 18 residues. CDR1 is SGHAT and CDR2 is FQNNGV in the germline V gene. CDR3 in amino acids: CASSSQVTGFSGANVLTF. Written as DNA, the CDR3 is TGTGCCAGCAGCTCCCAGGTAACAGGGTTCTCTGGGGCCAACGTCCTGACTTTC.

The CDR3 nucleotides read TGTGCCAGCAGCTTTTCTGGGGGCACGGATTATGGCTACACCTTC. The encoded protein is CASSFSGGTDYGYTF. This chain uses TRBV7-9 with TRBJ1-2, with a possible D match to TRBD1 (6 bases). The germline gives CDR1 SEHNR, CDR2 FQNEAQ (reference sequence). V gave up 3 bases and J gave up 5 bases, with 16 bases separating them. CDR3 size: 15 residues.

This clone was recorded only once. CDR3 coding DNA: TGTGCCAGCAGTGGTAGCGGGGGGGCCGGCACAGATACGCAGTATTTT. It is translated as CASSGSGGAGTDTQYF. The V gene is TRBV2, the J gene TRBJ2-3; 11 bases map to TRBD2. Looked up from germline, CDR1 is SNHLY and CDR2 is FYNNEI. V lost 4 bases to trimming and J lost 1 base; unmatched junction nucleotides: 4. The CDR3 consists of 16 residues. The full variable domain, completed using reference TRBV2 and TRBJ2-3, is EPEVTQTPSHQVTQMGQEVILRCVPISNHLYFYWYRQILGQKVEFLVSFYNNEISEKSEIFDDQFSVERPDGSNFTLKIRSTKLEDSAMYFCASSGSGGAGTDTQYFGPGTRLTVL.